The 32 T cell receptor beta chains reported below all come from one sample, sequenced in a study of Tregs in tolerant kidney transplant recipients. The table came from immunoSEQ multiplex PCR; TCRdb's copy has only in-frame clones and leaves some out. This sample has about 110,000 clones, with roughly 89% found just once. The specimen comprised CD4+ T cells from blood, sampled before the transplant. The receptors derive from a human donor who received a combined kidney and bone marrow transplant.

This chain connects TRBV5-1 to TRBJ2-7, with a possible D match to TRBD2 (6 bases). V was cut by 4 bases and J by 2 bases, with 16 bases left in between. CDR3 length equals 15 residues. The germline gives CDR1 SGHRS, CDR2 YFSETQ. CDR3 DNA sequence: TGCGCCAGCAGCCCAGGTAGGCTAGCGACCTACGAGCAGTACTTC. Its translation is CASSPGRLATYEQYF.

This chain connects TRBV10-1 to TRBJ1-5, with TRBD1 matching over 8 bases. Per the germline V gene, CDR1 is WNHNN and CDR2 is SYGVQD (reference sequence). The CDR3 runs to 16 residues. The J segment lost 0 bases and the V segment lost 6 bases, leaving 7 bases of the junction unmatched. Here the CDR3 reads CASRIQGANSNQPQHF. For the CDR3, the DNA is TGCGCCAGCAGGATTCAGGGGGCCAATAGCAATCAGCCCCAGCATTTT.

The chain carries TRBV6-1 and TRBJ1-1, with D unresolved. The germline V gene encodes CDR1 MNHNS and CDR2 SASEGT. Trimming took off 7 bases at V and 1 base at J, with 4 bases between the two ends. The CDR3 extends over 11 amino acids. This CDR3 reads CASIRNTEAFF. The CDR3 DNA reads TGTGCCAGCATCCGGAACACTGAAGCTTTCTTT.

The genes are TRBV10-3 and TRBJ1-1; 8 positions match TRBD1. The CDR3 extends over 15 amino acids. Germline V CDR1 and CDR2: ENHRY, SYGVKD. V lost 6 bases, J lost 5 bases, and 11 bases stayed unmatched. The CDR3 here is CAIRPTMTGATEAFF. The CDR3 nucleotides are TGTGCCATCAGGCCCACCATGACAGGGGCAACTGAAGCTTTCTTT.

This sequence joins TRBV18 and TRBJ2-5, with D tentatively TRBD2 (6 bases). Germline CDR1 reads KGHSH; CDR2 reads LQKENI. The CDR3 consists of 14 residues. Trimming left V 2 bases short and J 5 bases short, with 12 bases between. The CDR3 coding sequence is TGTGCCAGCTCACCAACGCAGGCGGGGGAGACCCAGTACTTC. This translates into CASSPTQAGETQYF.

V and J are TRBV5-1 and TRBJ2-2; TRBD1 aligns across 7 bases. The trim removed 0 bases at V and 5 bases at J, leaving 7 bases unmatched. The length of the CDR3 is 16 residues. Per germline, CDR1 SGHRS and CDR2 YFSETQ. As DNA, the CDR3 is TGCGCCAGCAGCTTGGAGGGGGCGAAGGGGACCGGGGAGCTGTTTTTT. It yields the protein CASSLEGAKGTGELFF.

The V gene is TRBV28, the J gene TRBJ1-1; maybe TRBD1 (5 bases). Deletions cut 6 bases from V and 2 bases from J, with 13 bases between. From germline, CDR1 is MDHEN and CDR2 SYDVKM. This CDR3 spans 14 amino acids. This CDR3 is CASSLQGTNTEAFF. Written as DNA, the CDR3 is TGTGCCAGCAGCCTCCAGGGTACCAACACTGAAGCTTTCTTT.

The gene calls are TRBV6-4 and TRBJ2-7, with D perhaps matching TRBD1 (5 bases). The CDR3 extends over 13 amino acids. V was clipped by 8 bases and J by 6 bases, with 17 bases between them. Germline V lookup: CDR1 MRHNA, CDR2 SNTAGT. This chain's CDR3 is CASSQGGLTEQYF. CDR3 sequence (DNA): TGTGCCAGCTCGCAGGGTGGGCTAACCGAGCAGTACTTC.

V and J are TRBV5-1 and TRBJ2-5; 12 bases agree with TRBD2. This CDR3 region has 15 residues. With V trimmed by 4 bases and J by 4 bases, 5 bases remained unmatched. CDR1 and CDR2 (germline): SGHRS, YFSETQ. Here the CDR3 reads CASSREGLAGETQYF. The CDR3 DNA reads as TGCGCCAGCAGCCGAGAGGGACTAGCGGGAGAGACCCAGTACTTC.

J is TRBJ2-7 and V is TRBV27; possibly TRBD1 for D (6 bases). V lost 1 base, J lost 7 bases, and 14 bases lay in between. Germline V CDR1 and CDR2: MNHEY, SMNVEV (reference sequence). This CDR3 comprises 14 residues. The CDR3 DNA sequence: TGTGCCAGCAGTTTATTCGGCAGGGGCGGGGAGCAGTACTTC. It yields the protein CASSLFGRGGEQYF.

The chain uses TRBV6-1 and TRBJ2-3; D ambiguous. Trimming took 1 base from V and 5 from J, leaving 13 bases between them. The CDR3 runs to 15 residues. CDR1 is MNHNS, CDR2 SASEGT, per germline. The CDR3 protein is CASSEGVLAKDTQYF. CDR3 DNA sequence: TGTGCCAGCAGTGAAGGTGTTTTGGCAAAAGATACGCAGTATTTT.

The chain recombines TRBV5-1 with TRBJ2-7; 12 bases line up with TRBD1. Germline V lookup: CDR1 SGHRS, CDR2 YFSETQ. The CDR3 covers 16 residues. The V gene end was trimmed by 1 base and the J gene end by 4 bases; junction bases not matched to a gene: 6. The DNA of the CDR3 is TGCGCCAGCAGCTTGAGCCCGGGACAGGGGGCGTACGAGCAGTACTTC. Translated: CASSLSPGQGAYEQYF. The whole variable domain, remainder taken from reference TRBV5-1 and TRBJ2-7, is KAGVTQTPRYLIKTRGQQVTLSCSPISGHRSVSWYQQTPGQGLQFLFEYFSETQRNKGNFPGRFSGRQFSNSRSEMNVSTLELGDSALYLCASSLSPGQGAYEQYFGPGTRLTVT.

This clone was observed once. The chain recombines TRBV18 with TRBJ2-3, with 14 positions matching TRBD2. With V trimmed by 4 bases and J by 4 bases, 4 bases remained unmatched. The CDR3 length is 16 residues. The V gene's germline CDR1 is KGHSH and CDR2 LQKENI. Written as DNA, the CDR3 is TGTGCCAGCTCACAAACGGGACTAGCGGGAGCAGATACGCAGTATTTT. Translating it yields CASSQTGLAGADTQYF.

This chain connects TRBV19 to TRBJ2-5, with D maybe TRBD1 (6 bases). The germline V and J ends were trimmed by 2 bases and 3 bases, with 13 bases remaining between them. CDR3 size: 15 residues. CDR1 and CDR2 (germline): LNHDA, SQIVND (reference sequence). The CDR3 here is CASSILGTRKETQYF. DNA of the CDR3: TGTGCCAGTAGTATACTGGGGACAAGAAAAGAGACCCAGTACTTC.

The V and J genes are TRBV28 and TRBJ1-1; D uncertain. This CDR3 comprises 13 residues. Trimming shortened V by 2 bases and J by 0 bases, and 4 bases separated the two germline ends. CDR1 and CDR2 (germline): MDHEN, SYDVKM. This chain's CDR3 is CASSLQMNTEAFF. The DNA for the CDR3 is TGTGCCAGCAGTTTACAGATGAACACTGAAGCTTTCTTT. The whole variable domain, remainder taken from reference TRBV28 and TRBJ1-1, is DVKVTQSSRYLVKRTGEKVFLECVQDMDHENMFWYRQDPGLGLRLIYFSYDVKMKEKGDIPEGYSVSREKKERFSLILESASTNQTSMYLCASSLQMNTEAFFGQGTRLTVV.

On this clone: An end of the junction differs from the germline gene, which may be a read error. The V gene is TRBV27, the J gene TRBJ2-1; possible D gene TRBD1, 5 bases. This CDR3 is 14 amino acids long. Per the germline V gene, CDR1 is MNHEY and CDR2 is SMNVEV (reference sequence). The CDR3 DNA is TGTGCCAGCTCAAACCCCTTGCGTGGGGCCCAGTCGATCTTC. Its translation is CASSNPLRGAQSIF.

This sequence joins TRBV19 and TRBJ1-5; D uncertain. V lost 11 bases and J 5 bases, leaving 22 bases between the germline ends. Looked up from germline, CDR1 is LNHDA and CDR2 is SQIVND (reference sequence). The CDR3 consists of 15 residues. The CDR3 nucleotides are TGTGCCTCCCGCTCGGGGAAGCCAATCCATCAGCCCCAGCATTTT. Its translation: CASRSGKPIHQPQHF.

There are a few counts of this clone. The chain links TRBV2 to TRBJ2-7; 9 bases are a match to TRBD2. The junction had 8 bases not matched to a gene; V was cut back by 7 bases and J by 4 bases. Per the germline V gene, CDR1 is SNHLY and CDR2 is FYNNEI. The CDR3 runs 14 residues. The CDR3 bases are TGTGCCAGCATTCTGACTAGCGGAGTTTACGAGCAGTACTTC. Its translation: CASILTSGVYEQYF.

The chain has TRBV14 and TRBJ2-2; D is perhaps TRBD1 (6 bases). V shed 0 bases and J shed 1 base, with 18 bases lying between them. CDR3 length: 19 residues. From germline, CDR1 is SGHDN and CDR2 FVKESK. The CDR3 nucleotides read TGTGCCAGCAGCCAAGATAGAATCCCGGGACACCTGAACACCGGGGAGCTGTTTTTT. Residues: CASSQDRIPGHLNTGELFF.

CDR3: CASSEWGGSRGETQYF. The CDR3 bases are TGTGCCAGCAGTGAATGGGGCGGGAGTCGCGGAGAGACCCAGTACTTC. This chain connects TRBV6-1 to TRBJ2-5, with 7 bases lining up with TRBD2. This CDR3 contains 16 residues. Losses at the gene ends were 2 bases for V and 4 bases for J; bases not matched to a gene: 10. Germline V gene lookup returns CDR1 MNHNS and CDR2 SASEGT.

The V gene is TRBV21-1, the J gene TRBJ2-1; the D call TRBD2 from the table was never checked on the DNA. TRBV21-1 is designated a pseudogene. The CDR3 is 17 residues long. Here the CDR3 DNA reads TGTGCCAGCAGCAATGCGGCTAGCGGGGGGGACGACAATGAGCAGTTCTTC. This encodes CASSNAASGGDDNEQFF.

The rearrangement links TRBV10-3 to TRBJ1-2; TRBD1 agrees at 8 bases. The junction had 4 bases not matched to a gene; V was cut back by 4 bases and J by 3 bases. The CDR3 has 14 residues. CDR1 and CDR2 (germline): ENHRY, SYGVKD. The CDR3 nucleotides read TGTGCCATCAGTGTCCCAGGGGGCGACTATGGCTACACCTTC. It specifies CAISVPGGDYGYTF.

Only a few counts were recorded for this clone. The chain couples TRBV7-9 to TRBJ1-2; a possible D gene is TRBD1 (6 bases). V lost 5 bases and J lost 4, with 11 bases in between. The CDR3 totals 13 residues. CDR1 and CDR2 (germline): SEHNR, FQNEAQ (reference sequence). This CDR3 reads CASSPPDSYGYTF. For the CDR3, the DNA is TGTGCCAGCAGCCCCCCGGACAGCTATGGCTACACCTTC. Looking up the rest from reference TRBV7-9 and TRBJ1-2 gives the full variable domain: DTGVSQNPRHKITKRGQNVTFRCDPISEHNRLYWYRQTLGQGPEFLTYFQNEAQLEKSRLLSDRFSAERPKGSFSTLEIQRTEQGDSAMYLCASSPPDSYGYTFGSGTRLTVV.

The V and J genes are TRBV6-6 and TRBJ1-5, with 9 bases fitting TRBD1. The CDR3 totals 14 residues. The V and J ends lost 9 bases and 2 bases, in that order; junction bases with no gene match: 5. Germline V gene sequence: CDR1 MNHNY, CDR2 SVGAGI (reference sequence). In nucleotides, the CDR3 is TGTGCCAGTCGACAGGGGGACGGCAATCAGCCCCAGCATTTT. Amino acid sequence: CASRQGDGNQPQHF.

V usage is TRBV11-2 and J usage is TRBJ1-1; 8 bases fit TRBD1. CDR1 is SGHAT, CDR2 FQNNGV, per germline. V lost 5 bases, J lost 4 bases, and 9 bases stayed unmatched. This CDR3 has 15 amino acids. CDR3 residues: CASSVRQGRSTEAFF. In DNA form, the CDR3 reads TGTGCCAGCAGCGTGAGACAGGGGAGAAGCACTGAAGCTTTCTTT. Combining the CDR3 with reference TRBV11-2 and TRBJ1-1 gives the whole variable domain EAGVAQSPRYKIIEKRQSVAFWCNPISGHATLYWYQQILGQGPKLLIQFQNNGVVDDSQLPKDRFSAERLKGVDSTLKIQPAKLEDSAVYLCASSVRQGRSTEAFFGQGTRLTVV.

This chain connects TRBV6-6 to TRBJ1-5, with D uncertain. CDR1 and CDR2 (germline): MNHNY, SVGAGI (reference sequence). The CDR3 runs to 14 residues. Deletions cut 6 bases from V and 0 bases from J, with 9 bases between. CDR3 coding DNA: TGTGCCAGCAGATACAGCTTTAGCAATCAGCCCCAGCATTTT. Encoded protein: CASRYSFSNQPQHF.

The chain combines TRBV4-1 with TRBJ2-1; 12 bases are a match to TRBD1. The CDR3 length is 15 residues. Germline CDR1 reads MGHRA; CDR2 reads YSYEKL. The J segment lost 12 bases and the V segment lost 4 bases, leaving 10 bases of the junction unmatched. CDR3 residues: CASSLGTGGEGGQFF. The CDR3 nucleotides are TGCGCCAGCAGCCTCGGGACAGGGGGCGAGGGGGGGCAGTTCTTC.

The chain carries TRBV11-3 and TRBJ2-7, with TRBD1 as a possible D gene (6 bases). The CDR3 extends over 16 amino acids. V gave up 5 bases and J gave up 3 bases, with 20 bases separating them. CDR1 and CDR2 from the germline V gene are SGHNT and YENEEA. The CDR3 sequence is CASSPGPGQLNYEQYF. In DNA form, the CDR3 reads TGTGCCAGCAGCCCCGGTCCGGGACAACTGAACTACGAGCAGTACTTC.

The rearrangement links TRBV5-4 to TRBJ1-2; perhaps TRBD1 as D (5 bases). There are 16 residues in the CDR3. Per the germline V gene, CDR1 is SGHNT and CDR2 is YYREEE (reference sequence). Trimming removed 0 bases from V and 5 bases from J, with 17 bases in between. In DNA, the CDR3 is TGTGCCAGCAGCTTGGCCCTGGGCGGGGACCGGTATGGCTACACCTTC. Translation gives CASSLALGGDRYGYTF.

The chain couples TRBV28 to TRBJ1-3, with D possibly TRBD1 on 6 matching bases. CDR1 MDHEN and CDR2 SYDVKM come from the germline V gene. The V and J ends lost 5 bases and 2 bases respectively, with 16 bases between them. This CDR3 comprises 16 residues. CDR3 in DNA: TGTGCCAGCAGTCAATACCGCAGGGGTCCTGGAAACACCATATATTTT. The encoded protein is CASSQYRRGPGNTIYF.

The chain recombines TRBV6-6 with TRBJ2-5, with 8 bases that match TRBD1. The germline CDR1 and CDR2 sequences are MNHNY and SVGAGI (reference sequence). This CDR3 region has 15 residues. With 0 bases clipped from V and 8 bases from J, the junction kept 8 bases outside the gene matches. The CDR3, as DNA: TGTGCCAGCAGTTACTCGAGGGGGGCAGGGGGCACCCAGTACTTC. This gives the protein CASSYSRGAGGTQYF.

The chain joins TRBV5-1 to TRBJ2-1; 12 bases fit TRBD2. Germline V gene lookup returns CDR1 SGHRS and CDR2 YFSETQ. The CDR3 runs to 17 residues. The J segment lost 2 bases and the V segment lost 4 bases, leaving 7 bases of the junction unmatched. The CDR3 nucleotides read TGCGCCAGCAGCCTACGGACTAGCGGGATGACCTACAATGAGCAGTTCTTC. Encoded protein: CASSLRTSGMTYNEQFF.